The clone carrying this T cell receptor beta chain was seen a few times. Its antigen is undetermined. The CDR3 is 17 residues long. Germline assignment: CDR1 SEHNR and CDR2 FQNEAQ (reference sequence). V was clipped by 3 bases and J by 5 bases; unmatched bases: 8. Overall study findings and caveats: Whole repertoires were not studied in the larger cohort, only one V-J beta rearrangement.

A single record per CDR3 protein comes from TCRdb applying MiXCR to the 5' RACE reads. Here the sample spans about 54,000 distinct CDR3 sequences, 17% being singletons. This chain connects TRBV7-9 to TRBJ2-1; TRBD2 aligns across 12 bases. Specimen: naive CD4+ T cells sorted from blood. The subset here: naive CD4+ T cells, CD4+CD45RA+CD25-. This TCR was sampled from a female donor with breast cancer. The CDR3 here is CASSLGLLAGGDNEQFF. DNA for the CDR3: TGTGCCAGCAGCTTGGGACTTCTAGCGGGAGGGGACAATGAGCAGTTCTTC.